The 31 T cell receptor beta chains listed next were all sequenced from one sample in a study of T cells after yellow fever vaccination. One entry per CDR3 protein, called by TCRdb with MiXCR from the 5' RACE reads. The repertoire holds 150,000 or so distinct CDR3 sequences, with 5.5% to 7.5% as singletons. The specimen was CD4+ T cells sorted from PBMCs, collected more than 4 days after the first yellow fever vaccination. These receptor sequences come from a man between 18 and 29 years old who received the YFV17D yellow fever vaccine.

This clonotype has a count of ten or more. The chain combines TRBV14 with TRBJ1-1; D not certain. Germline values: CDR1 SGHDN, CDR2 FVKESK. Between the trimmed V and J ends, which lost 2 bases and 0 bases, there was a span of 10 bases. The CDR3 contains 15 residues. Here the CDR3 reads CASSQRRGMNTEAFF. The CDR3 DNA sequence: TGTGCCAGCAGCCAACGGCGCGGGATGAACACTGAAGCTTTCTTT.

This clonotype was picked up many times. The chain uses TRBV4-3 and TRBJ1-3; D not certain. This CDR3 contains 17 residues. The V end was cut by 0 bases, the J end by 0 bases, with 12 bases between. Germline V gives CDR1 LGHNA, CDR2 YSLEER. CDR3 region: CASSQDTPSFSGNTIYF. In nucleotides, the CDR3 is TGCGCCAGCAGCCAAGATACGCCGTCGTTCTCTGGAAACACCATATATTTT.

The rearrangement links TRBV2 to TRBJ2-7; D is unresolved. V was shortened by 4 bases and J by 3 bases, with 4 bases between the two germline ends. Germline-derived CDR1 and CDR2 are SNHLY and FYNNEI. The CDR3 consists of 11 residues. The CDR3 reads CASSGLYEQYV. The CDR3 DNA follows: TGTGCCAGCAGTGGTCTCTACGAGCAGTACGTC.

This clonotype was counted a few times. V gene TRBV10-3 combines with J gene TRBJ1-6; D not certain. The germline V and J ends were trimmed by 1 base and 5 bases, with 9 bases remaining between them. The CDR3 loop spans 15 amino acids. Germline V CDR1 and CDR2: ENHRY, SYGVKD. The CDR3 nucleotides are TGTGCCATCAGTGAGTACACCACGAATAATTCACCCCTCCACTTT. Its translation is CAISEYTTNNSPLHF.

The table lists this clonotype with a few counts. The rearrangement links TRBV7-9 to TRBJ2-5; D is unresolved. Looked up from germline, CDR1 is SEHNR and CDR2 is FQNEAQ (reference sequence). V lost 5 bases and J 2 bases, leaving 15 bases between the germline ends. CDR3 size: 15 residues. The CDR3 spells CASSPKTRIQETQYF. The CDR3 DNA reads as TGTGCCAGCAGCCCTAAGACCCGGATTCAAGAGACCCAGTACTTC.

This sequence joins TRBV29-1 and TRBJ1-5, with D perhaps matching TRBD1 (6 bases). CDR1 SQVTM and CDR2 ANQGSEA come from the germline V gene. V shed 7 bases and J shed 7 bases, with 17 bases lying between them. The CDR3 totals 13 residues. CDR3: CSGMTGLGQPQHF. The CDR3 coding sequence is TGCAGCGGAATGACAGGACTAGGACAGCCCCAGCATTTT.

This clonotype was seen many times. The chain uses TRBV7-2 and TRBJ2-3; D is possibly TRBD1 (7 bases). CDR1 and CDR2 (germline): SGHTA, FQGNSA. This CDR3 has 17 amino acids. The V end was cut by 5 bases, the J end by 6 bases, with 24 bases between. Here the CDR3 reads CASSRQKGRGARDTQYF. Written as DNA, the CDR3 is TGTGCCAGCAGCCGACAAAAGGGCAGGGGGGCTAGGGATACGCAGTATTTT.

The chain employs TRBV5-1 and TRBJ1-4, with D perhaps TRBD1 (6 bases). Germline CDR1 SGHRS, CDR2 YFSETQ. The length of the CDR3 is 16 residues. Trimming took 3 bases from V and 0 from J, leaving 12 bases between them. The CDR3 reads CASSYRQAATNEKLFF. DNA for the CDR3: TGCGCCAGCAGCTACCGACAGGCCGCAACTAATGAAAAACTGTTTTTT.

The table lists this clonotype with many counts. This chain connects TRBV6-5 to TRBJ1-2; unclear D gene. CDR3 size: 12 residues. The germline V and J ends were trimmed by 7 bases and 7 bases, with 13 bases remaining between them. Germline V CDR1 and CDR2: MNHEY, SVGAGI. CDR3 nucleotide sequence: TGTGCCAGCACGCGGCTATTTGGTGGCTACACCTTC. Its protein is CASTRLFGGYTF.

The chain recombines TRBV28 with TRBJ2-1; unclear D gene. The CDR3 covers 13 residues. Germline V gives CDR1 MDHEN, CDR2 SYDVKM. The V end lost 6 bases, the J end lost 8 bases, and 14 bases lay between the germline ends. CDR3 in DNA: TGTGCCAGCAGCCAAAAATGGCGACATGAGCAGTTCTTC. As protein: CASSQKWRHEQFF.

The rearrangement uses TRBV10-3 and TRBJ2-7; TRBD2 matches at 8 bases. Looked up from germline, CDR1 is ENHRY and CDR2 is SYGVKD. Losses at the gene ends were 3 bases for V and 1 base for J; bases not matched to a gene: 5. The CDR3 sequence is 15 residues long. CDR3 residues: CAISEPGGRSYEQYF. The DNA of the CDR3 is TGTGCCATCAGTGAACCGGGGGGGCGATCCTACGAGCAGTACTTC.

This clonotype was seen ten or more times. The chain couples TRBV18 to TRBJ1-2; 9 bases match TRBD1. The CDR3 has 12 amino acids. CDR1 and CDR2 from the germline V gene are KGHSH and LQKENI. The ends lost 5 bases at V and 8 bases at J; junction bases unmatched: 3. The CDR3 DNA reads TGTGCCAGCTCAGGACAGGGGCTCGGCTACACCTTC. Translating gives CASSGQGLGYTF.

Ten or more counts support this clonotype. The gene calls are TRBV6-2 or TRBV6-3 and TRBJ2-3; 13 bases align to TRBD2. The CDR3 is 17 amino acids. The germline V gene encodes CDR1 MNHEY and CDR2 SVGEGT. Trimming at V came to 6 bases and at J to 2 bases, leaving 8 bases not matched to a gene. The DNA for the CDR3 is TGTGCCAGCAGCACCGGGACTAGCGGGGTCGTCACAGATACGCAGTATTTT. This translates into CASSTGTSGVVTDTQYF.

This clonotype was observed many times. The V call is TRBV12-3 or TRBV12-4, the J call TRBJ2-1, with TRBD2 matching 10 bases. The V segment lost 4 bases and the J segment 12 bases; nucleotides outside the gene matches: 9. CDR3 length: 14 amino acids. CDR3 loop: CASSYTSGVAGQFF. As DNA, the CDR3 is TGTGCCAGCAGTTATACTAGCGGGGTGGCAGGGCAGTTCTTC.

In its sample, this clonotype was seen many times. DNA for the CDR3: TGCGCCAGCAGCCAATCATATCAATCCTACGAGCAGTACTTC. It yields the protein CASSQSYQSYEQYF. V is TRBV4-3 and J is TRBJ2-7; D is uncertain. CDR3 length: 14 residues. The ends were cut back, 2 bases at V and 1 base at J, with 9 bases in the middle. The germline CDR1 and CDR2 sequences are LGHNA and YSLEER.

In its sample, this clonotype was seen many times. This chain links TRBV4-2 with TRBJ2-3; D ambiguous. Trimming removed 4 bases at V and 0 bases at J, with 11 bases between. This CDR3 spans 15 amino acids. Germline lookup yields CDR1 LGHNA and CDR2 YNFKEQ. CDR3 DNA sequence: TGTGCCAGCAGCCCTGGGTTTTCTAGCACAGATACGCAGTATTTT. Residues: CASSPGFSSTDTQYF.

This clonotype was seen many times. The rearrangement uses TRBV24-1 and TRBJ1-2; no definite D call. The CDR3 sequence is 16 residues long. The V end was cut by 3 bases, the J end by 4 bases, with 17 bases between. Germline lookup yields CDR1 KGHDR and CDR2 SFDVKD. This chain's CDR3 is CATSDTNSSPVYGYTF. For the CDR3, the DNA is TGTGCCACCAGTGATACCAACAGCAGCCCTGTCTATGGCTACACCTTC.

This clonotype was seen at least ten times. DNA of the CDR3: TGCGCCAGCAGCCCGACCCCGGGGCAGGGACAGCCCCAGCATTTT. This encodes CASSPTPGQGQPQHF. The chain uses TRBV5-1 and TRBJ1-5; D is possibly TRBD1 (5 bases). The V and J ends lost 4 bases and 7 bases respectively, with 18 bases between them. CDR1 and CDR2 (germline): SGHRS, YFSETQ. This CDR3 has 15 residues.

This clonotype was counted ten times or more. The chain recombines TRBV2 with TRBJ1-5, with D hard to call. The germline gives CDR1 SNHLY, CDR2 FYNNEI. Trimming cost V 8 bases and J 0 bases, with 8 bases left between them. This CDR3 spans 13 amino acids. DNA for the CDR3: TGTGCCAGCGGTTCTGGTAGCAATCAGCCCCAGCATTTT. Translation gives CASGSGSNQPQHF.

At least ten counts were recorded for this clonotype. This chain links TRBV27 with TRBJ2-1; 16 nucleotides agree with TRBD2. Germline lookup yields CDR1 MNHEY and CDR2 SMNVEV (reference sequence). V lost 0 bases to trimming and J lost 12 bases; unmatched junction nucleotides: 8. The CDR3 runs 17 residues. CDR3: CASSLSGLAGGLFAQFF. The CDR3 region has the DNA TGTGCCAGCAGTTTATCGGGACTAGCGGGGGGGCTGTTTGCGCAGTTCTTC.

This clonotype was found many times. The chain carries TRBV2 and TRBJ2-1; no reliable D call. This CDR3 is built from 12 residues. The germline gives CDR1 SNHLY, CDR2 FYNNEI. The chain's CDR3 is CAEAGSYNEQFF. CDR3 sequence (DNA): TGTGCTGAGGCAGGATCTTACAATGAGCAGTTCTTC.

The table lists this clonotype with many counts. This sequence joins TRBV5-1 and TRBJ2-5; tentatively, D is TRBD1 or TRBD2 (6 bases each). With 1 base removed from V and 5 bases from J, the gap between germline ends came to 12 bases. The CDR3 runs 14 residues. Germline CDR1 and CDR2: SGHRS and YFSETQ. For the CDR3, the DNA is TGCGCCAGCAGCTTGTGGGGGGCTCCGGAGACCCAGTACTTC. Amino acid sequence: CASSLWGAPETQYF. Using reference TRBV5-1 and TRBJ2-5 for the parts outside the CDR3, the full variable domain is KAGVTQTPRYLIKTRGQQVTLSCSPISGHRSVSWYQQTPGQGLQFLFEYFSETQRNKGNFPGRFSGRQFSNSRSEMNVSTLELGDSALYLCASSLWGAPETQYFGPGTRLLVL.

This clonotype was counted ten times or more. The rearrangement links TRBV7-6 to TRBJ2-3; D call uncertain. The CDR3 is 15 amino acids. CDR1 is SGHVS, CDR2 FNYEAQ, per germline. V lost 0 bases and J 2 bases, leaving 9 bases between the germline ends. The CDR3 nucleotides are TGTGCCAGCAGCTTAGCCCAGACGAACACAGATACGCAGTATTTT. This codes for CASSLAQTNTDTQYF.

On this clonotype itself: One junction end disagrees with the germline gene, perhaps due to a read error. This sequence joins TRBV7-2 and TRBJ1-2; D possibly corresponds to TRBD1 (6 bases). This CDR3 spans 12 amino acids. Germline V gives CDR1 SGHTA, CDR2 FQGNSA. CDR3 sequence: CSSSRKGEGYTF. CDR3 nucleotide sequence: TGTTCCAGCAGCCGAAAGGGGGAGGGCTACACCTTC.

This clonotype has only a few counts. The CDR3: CASSYHSSGANVLTF. CDR3 sequence (DNA): TGTGCCAGCAGTTATCACAGCTCTGGGGCCAACGTCCTGACTTTC. The chain uses TRBV6-2 or TRBV6-3 and TRBJ2-6; no clear D gene. CDR3 length: 15 residues. V was shortened by 3 bases and J by 0 bases, with 6 bases between the two germline ends. Germline CDR1 MNHEY, CDR2 SVGEGT.

This clonotype has only a few counts. CDR3 residues: CAARTTSTDTQYF. The CDR3 region has the DNA TGTGCAGCCCGTACTACCAGCACAGATACGCAGTATTTT. The rearrangement links TRBV5-4 to TRBJ2-3; no reliable D call. The length of the CDR3 is 13 residues. CDR1 is SGHNT and CDR2 is YYREEE in the germline V gene (reference sequence).

This clonotype was detected only a few times. The CDR3 region has the DNA TGCGCCAGCAGCCCCCTGGACAGGTACAATGAGCAGTTCTTC. It is translated as CASSPLDRYNEQFF. This chain uses TRBV5-1 with TRBJ2-1, with TRBD1 matching 7 bases. This CDR3 contains 14 residues. Germline V CDR1 and CDR2: SGHRS, YFSETQ. J was trimmed by 4 bases and V by 4 bases; bases with no gene match: 5.

This clonotype showed up just a few times. The chain couples TRBV7-8 to TRBJ2-5; D unresolved. Trimming removed 5 bases at V and 8 bases at J, with 12 bases between. Germline V gives CDR1 SGHVS, CDR2 FQNEAQ. The CDR3 extends over 12 amino acids. Here the CDR3 reads CASSRPAHTQYF. CDR3 nucleotide sequence: TGTGCCAGCAGCCGACCAGCCCATACCCAGTACTTC.

This clonotype appeared many times. The chain recombines TRBV7-2 with TRBJ1-2, with TRBD1 identical over 7 bases. The CDR3 spans 14 residues. The germline gives CDR1 SGHTA, CDR2 FQGNSA. With 5 bases clipped from V and 4 bases from J, the junction kept 7 bases outside the gene matches. CDR3: CASSLTGTAYGYTF. CDR3 coding DNA: TGTGCCAGCAGCCTAACCGGGACAGCCTATGGCTACACCTTC.

This clonotype was observed many times. V usage is TRBV3-1 and J usage is TRBJ2-3, with D perhaps given as TRBD1 or TRBD2 (6 bases each). CDR1 and CDR2 from the germline V gene are LGHDT and YNNKEL (reference sequence). This CDR3 region has 13 residues. The V end lost 0 bases, the J end lost 7 bases, and 8 bases lay between the germline ends. The CDR3, as DNA: TGTGCCAGCAGCCAAGACCGGGGGCATACGCAGTATTTT. This sequence encodes CASSQDRGHTQYF.

Points on this clonotype: This may come from a read error, since a much larger clone is one base off. This sequence joins TRBV6-2 or TRBV6-3 and TRBJ2-1, with 8 positions matching TRBD1. This CDR3 is 14 amino acids long. Germline V gene sequence: CDR1 MNHEY, CDR2 SVGEGT. CDR3: CSSSYSMAQGGQFF. DNA for the CDR3: TGTTCCAGCAGTTACTCGATGGCACAGGGGGGGCAGTTCTTC.